What follows are 10 T cell receptor beta chains derived from one specimen sequenced in a study of CXCR3-negative and CXCR3-positive naive CD8 T cells. Preparation of TRB cDNA libraries relied on 5' RACE carrying UMI labels. With the 5' RACE reads reprocessed, TCRdb shows one record per CDR3 protein and no DNA. In total, the table holds some 50,000 distinct CDR3 sequences. Input material: naive CXCR3- CD8+ T cells from blood. Subset here: CD45RO-CCR7+CD27+CD95- naive CD8+ T cells lacking CXCR3 (TNR3-). These receptors came from a human donor in good health. Some clones in this sample may be carry-over from other donors' samples.

The CDR3 spells CASTEEGNEQYF. V and J are TRBV28 and TRBJ2-7; without DNA, the TCRdb call of TRBD2 cannot be checked. The CDR3 is 12 residues long. Germline V gene sequence: CDR1 MDHEN, CDR2 SYDVKM.

CDR3 protein: CANTSCTVPYEQYF. This chain links TRBV6-5 with TRBJ2-7. The V gene's germline CDR1 is MNHEY and CDR2 SVGAGI. The CDR3 length is 14 residues.

The chain links TRBV20-1 to TRBJ2-7; TCRdb designates TRBD1, a call that cannot be tested without DNA. The germline gives CDR1 DFQATT, CDR2 SNEGSKA (reference sequence). The CDR3 is made up of 18 amino acids. CDR3 sequence: CSARDPHGPGEGPYEQYF.

The chain combines TRBV19 with TRBJ2-1. The CDR3 totals 15 residues. Germline CDR1 LNHDA, CDR2 SQIVND (reference sequence). CDR3 region: CASSPRTGPYNEQFF.

The gene calls are TRBV29-1 and TRBJ2-5; the D gene TCRdb calls, TRBD2, cannot be checked with no DNA. From germline, CDR1 is SQVTM and CDR2 ANQGSEA. This CDR3 region has 12 residues. CDR3 protein: CSVEEGVKTQYF. The whole variable domain, filled in from reference TRBV29-1 and TRBJ2-5, reads SAVISQKPSRDICQRGTSLTIQCQVDSQVTMMFWYRQQPGQSLTLIATANQGSEATYESGFVIDKFPISRPNLTFSTLTVSNMSPEDSSIYLCSVEEGVKTQYFGPGTRLLVL.

J is TRBJ2-2 and V is TRBV20-1; the TCRdb call, TRBD2, lacks DNA for checking. Germline V gene sequence: CDR1 DFQATT, CDR2 SNEGSKA (reference sequence). The CDR3 sequence is 16 residues long. The CDR3 protein is CSARLELAENTGELFF.

The chain uses TRBV23-1 and TRBJ2-3; TCRdb picks TRBD2, but there is no DNA to check that call. TRBV23-1 is treated as an ORF (open reading frame) with a function not yet certain. This CDR3 contains 21 residues. The CDR3 loop reads CASSQSIIRSSSGLKQDTQYF.

The chain is built from TRBV9 and TRBJ2-7; the TRBD1 assignment by TCRdb is unverifiable without DNA. The length of the CDR3 is 15 residues. From germline, CDR1 is SGDLS and CDR2 YYNGEE. The CDR3 spells CASSLSQGISYEQYF.

The chain links TRBV4-1 to TRBJ2-7; no DNA is available, so the TRBD1 call from TCRdb remains unchecked. Germline V lookup: CDR1 MGHRA, CDR2 YSYEKL. The CDR3 is 17 residues long. The CDR3 here is CASSQEGPTALTYEQYF.

This chain uses TRBV29-1 with TRBJ2-7. Germline-derived CDR1 and CDR2 are SQVTM and ANQGSEA. This CDR3 region has 12 residues. The CDR3 loop is CSVRQDQYEQYF.